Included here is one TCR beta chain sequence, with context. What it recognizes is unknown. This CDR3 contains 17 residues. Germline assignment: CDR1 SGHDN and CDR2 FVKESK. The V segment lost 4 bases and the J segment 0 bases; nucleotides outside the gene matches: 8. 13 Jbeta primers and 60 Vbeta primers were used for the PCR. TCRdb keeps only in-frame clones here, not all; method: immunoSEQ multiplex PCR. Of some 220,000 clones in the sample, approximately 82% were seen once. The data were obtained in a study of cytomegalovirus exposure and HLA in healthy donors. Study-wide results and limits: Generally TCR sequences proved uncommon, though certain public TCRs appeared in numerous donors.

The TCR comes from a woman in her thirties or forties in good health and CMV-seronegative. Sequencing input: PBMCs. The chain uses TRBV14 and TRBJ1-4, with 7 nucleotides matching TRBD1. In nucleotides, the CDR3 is TGTGCCAGCAGCCGATGGCCCGGGACAGCAACTAATGAAAAACTGTTTTTT. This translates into CASSRWPGTATNEKLFF. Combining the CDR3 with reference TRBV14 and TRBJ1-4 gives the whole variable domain EAGVTQFPSHSVIEKGQTVTLRCDPISGHDNLYWYRRVMGKEIKFLLHFVKESKQDESGMPNNRFLAERTGGTYSTLKVQPAELEDSGVYFCASSRWPGTATNEKLFFGSGTQLSVL.